This T cell receptor beta chain was sequenced during a study of blood T cells in healthy people across ages. Alongside a J-beta primer mix, a sample-barcoded 5' primer served in a second PCR lasting about 7 to 11 cycles. Every sample gave at least 2.5 million paired-end reads containing CDR3. TCRdb reprocessed the 5' RACE reads with MiXCR, giving one entry per CDR3 protein. The sample has approximately 700,000 distinct CDR3 sequences, about 32% seen once. Trimming shortened V by 0 bases and J by 2 bases, and 11 bases separated the two germline ends. The CDR3 sequence is 15 residues long. In germline, CDR1 is SGHRS, CDR2 YFSETQ. Staff drew 9 to 10 milliliters of peripheral blood from each donor. General observations from the study: The long-lived group displayed more naive CD4+ cells, plus higher diversity, than the aged donors did.

This clonotype was picked up a small number of times. Its antigen remains unidentified. The sequence derives from a woman older than 75 in good health. Sequencing used blood. The chain links TRBV5-1 to TRBJ1-1; possible D gene TRBD1, 5 bases. The DNA of the CDR3 is TGCGCCAGCAGCTTGGGGAGACAGATTAACACTGAAGCTTTCTTT. Translation gives CASSLGRQINTEAFF.